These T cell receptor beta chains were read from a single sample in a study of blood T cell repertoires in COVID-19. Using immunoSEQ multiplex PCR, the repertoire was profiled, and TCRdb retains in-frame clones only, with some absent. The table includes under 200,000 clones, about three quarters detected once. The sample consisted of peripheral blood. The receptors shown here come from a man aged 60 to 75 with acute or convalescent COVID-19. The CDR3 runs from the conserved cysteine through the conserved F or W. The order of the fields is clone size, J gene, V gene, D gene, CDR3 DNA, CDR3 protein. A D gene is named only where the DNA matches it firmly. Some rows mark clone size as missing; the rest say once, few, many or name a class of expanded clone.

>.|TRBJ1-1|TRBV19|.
TGTGCCAGTAGTTTTACGACCAGGGGGAACACTGAAGCTTTCTTT
CASSFTTRGNTEAFF
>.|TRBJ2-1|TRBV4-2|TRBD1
TGTGCCAGCAGCCAAGATCCGACAGGGGCTTACAATGAGCAGTTCTTC
CASSQDPTGAYNEQFF
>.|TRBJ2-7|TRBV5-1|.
TGCGCCAGCAGATACGGGGGTAGCTACGAGCAGTACTTC
CASRYGGSYEQYF
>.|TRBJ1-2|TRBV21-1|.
TGTGCCAGCAGCTCACGACTGAACTATGGCTACACCTTC
CASSSRLNYGYTF
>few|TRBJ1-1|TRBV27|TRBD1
TGTGCCAGCAGTGCAGGACAGGGTTCTGAAGCTTTCTTT
CASSAGQGSEAFF
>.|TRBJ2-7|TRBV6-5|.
TGTGCCAGCAATCCAGGTCCATCCTACGAGCAGTACTTC
CASNPGPSYEQYF
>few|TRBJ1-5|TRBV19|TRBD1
TGTGCCAGTAGGCCTTTGGACAGGGGCAATCAGCCCCAGCATTTT
CASRPLDRGNQPQHF
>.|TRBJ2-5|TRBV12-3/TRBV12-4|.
TGTGCCAGCAGCCCGAGCGGGTTTGAGACCCAGTACTTC
CASSPSGFETQYF
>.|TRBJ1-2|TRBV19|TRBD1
TGTGCCAGTAGGGTCTCCTGGACAGGGTCAAACAACTATGGCTACACCTTC
CASRVSWTGSNNYGYTF
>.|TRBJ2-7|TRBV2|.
TGTGCCAGCAGTGTCAGGAGGGACTCCTACGAGCAGTACTTC
CASSVRRDSYEQYF
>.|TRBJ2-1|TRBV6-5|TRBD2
TGTGCCACAAGCTCCGGGGGGGCTTCTTACAATGAGCAGTTCTTC
CATSSGGASYNEQFF
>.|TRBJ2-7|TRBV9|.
TGTGCCAGCAGCACTCAGGCAGACTCCTACGAGCAGTACTTC
CASSTQADSYEQYF
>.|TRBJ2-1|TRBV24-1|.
TGTGCCACCAGTGACGTTCAGGGGTTATCCTACAATGAGCAGTTCTTC
CATSDVQGLSYNEQFF
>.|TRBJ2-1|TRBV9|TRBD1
TGTGCCAGCAGCGTCTCGGGACAGGGATTCAATGAGCAGTTCTTC
CASSVSGQGFNEQFF
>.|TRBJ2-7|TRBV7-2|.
TGTGCCAGCAGCTTAGAGCCCCGCCTGGAGCAGTACTTC
CASSLEPRLEQYF
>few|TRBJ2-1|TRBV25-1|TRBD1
TGTGCCAGCAGTGAATGGGACAGGGGGCGAGGGGAGCAGTTCTTC
CASSEWDRGRGEQFF
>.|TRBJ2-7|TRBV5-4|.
TGTGCCAGCAGCACCGAGTCCGGAGGGCAGTACTTC
CASSTESGGQYF
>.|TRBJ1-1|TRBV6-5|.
TGTGCCAGCAGTTACGGGGCAGGGGAGAACACTGAAGCTTTCTTT
CASSYGAGENTEAFF
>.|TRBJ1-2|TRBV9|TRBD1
TGTGCCAGCAGCCCCTTTGGACAGGACCCTGATTATGGCTACACCTTC
CASSPFGQDPDYGYTF
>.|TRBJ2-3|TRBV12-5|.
TGTGCTAGTGCCAATGTGGAGGGAACAGATACGCAGTATTTT
CASANVEGTDTQYF
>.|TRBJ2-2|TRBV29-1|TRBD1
TGCAGCGTTTACCTCCGGGGCAGGGGGCAAACCGGGGAGCTGTTTTTT
CSVYLRGRGQTGELFF
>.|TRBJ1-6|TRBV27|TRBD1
TGTGCCAGCAGTCCAGGGGGTAGTTATTCACCCCTCCACTTT
CASSPGGSYSPLHF
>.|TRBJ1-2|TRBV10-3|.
TGTGCCATTGGACAGACGGGGACCCTTGGCTATGGCTACACCTTC
CAIGQTGTLGYGYTF
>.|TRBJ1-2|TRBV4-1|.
TGCGCCAGCAGCCAAGGCCTAGTTCGTGGCTACACCTTC
CASSQGLVRGYTF
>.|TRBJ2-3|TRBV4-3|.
TGCGCCAGCAGCCAAGATAAGGGGAACACAGATACGCAGTATTTT
CASSQDKGNTDTQYF
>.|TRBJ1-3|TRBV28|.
TGTGCCAGCAGTTTAGGTCTTGCGGGTCTCTCTGGAAACACCATATATTTT
CASSLGLAGLSGNTIYF
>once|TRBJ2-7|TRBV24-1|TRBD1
TGTGCCACAGCCGGGACAGGGATGTCCGAGCAGTACTTC
CATAGTGMSEQYF
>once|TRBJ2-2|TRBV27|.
TGTGCCAGCAGATATGCAGGGGCAGGGACCGGGGAGCTGTTTTTT
CASRYAGAGTGELFF
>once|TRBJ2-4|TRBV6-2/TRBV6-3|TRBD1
TGTGCCAGCAGTTACCAGGGACAGGGGAAGAACATTCAGTACTTC
CASSYQGQGKNIQYF
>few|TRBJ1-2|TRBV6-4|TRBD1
TGTGCCAGCAGTGAAAATGGGACAGGTAAGTGTGGCTACACCTTC
CASSENGTGKCGYTF
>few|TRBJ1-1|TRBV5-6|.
TGTGCCAGCAGCCTCCCCCGGGAAGAAGCTTTCTTT
CASSLPREEAFF
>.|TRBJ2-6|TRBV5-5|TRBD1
TGTGCCAGCAGCTTGGCGGGACAGGGGTCAGCAGGGGCCAACGTCCTGACTTTC
CASSLAGQGSAGANVLTF
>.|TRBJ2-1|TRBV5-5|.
TGTGCCAGCAGCTCGGACGGGTTTCGGGGGGAGCAGTTCTTC
CASSSDGFRGEQFF
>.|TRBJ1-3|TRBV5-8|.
TGTGCCAGCAGCTCCCACGGGGCTGGAAACACCATATATTTT
CASSSHGAGNTIYF
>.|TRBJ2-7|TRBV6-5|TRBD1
TGTGCCAGCGGGAGACAGGGCCGGAACGAGCAGTACTTC
CASGRQGRNEQYF
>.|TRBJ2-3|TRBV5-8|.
TGTGCCAGCAGCACCGGACAGAAGGGGACAGATACGCAGTATTTT
CASSTGQKGTDTQYF
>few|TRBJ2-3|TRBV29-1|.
TGCAGCGTTGTTCGAGGATCCGCTAGCACAGATACGCAGTATTTT
CSVVRGSASTDTQYF
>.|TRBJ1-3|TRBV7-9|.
TGTGCCAGCAGCAACTATTCGGGGGCTGGAAACACCATATATTTT
CASSNYSGAGNTIYF
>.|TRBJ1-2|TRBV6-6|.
TGTGCCAGCAGTTACTCGATATCTCGGGTTAACTATGGCTACACCTTC
CASSYSISRVNYGYTF
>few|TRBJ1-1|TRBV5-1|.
TGCGCCAGCAGTTTTGACATACGGAACACTGAAGCTTTCTTT
CASSFDIRNTEAFF
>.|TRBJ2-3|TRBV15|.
TGTGCCACCAGCAGAGATACAGGGAGGGATGCAGATACGCAGTATTTT
CATSRDTGRDADTQYF
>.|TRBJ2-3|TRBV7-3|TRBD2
TGTGCCAGCAGCTTAATAGCGGGGGCCCAAGATACGCAGTATTTT
CASSLIAGAQDTQYF
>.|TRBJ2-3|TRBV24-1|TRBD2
TGTGCCACCAGTGAGGCGGGGGGGCAGGACACAGATACGCAGTATTTT
CATSEAGGQDTDTQYF
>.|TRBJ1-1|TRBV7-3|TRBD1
TGTGCCAGCAGCAGACAGGGCCGGAACACTGAAGCTTTCTTT
CASSRQGRNTEAFF
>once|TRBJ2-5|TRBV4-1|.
TGCGCCAGCAGCCACGACAGGCAACAAGAGACCCAGTACTTC
CASSHDRQQETQYF
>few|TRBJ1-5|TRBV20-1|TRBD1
TGCAGTGCTAGTTTGGGGACAGGGAGACATGAGCCCCAGCATTTT
CSASLGTGRHEPQHF
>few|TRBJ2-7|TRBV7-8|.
TGTGCCAGCAGCGCTACAGGGTATAGCAGCGAGCAGTACTTC
CASSATGYSSEQYF
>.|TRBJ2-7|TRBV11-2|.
TGTGCCAGCAGCTTACTGGCGGGCGAGCAGTACTTC
CASSLLAGEQYF
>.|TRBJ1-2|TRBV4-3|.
TGCGCCAGCAGCCAAGATAACTCGGACAGCTTATATGGCTACACCTTC
CASSQDNSDSLYGYTF
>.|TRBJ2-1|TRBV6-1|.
TGTGCCAGCAGTGACCGGGACACAGCATACAATGAGCAGTTCTTC
CASSDRDTAYNEQFF
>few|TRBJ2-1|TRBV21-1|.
TGTGCCAGCAGCAAAAGACGGGTACGACTAGCGGTGTACAATGAGCAGTTCTTC
CASSKRRVRLAVYNEQFF
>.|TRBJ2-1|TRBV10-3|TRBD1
TGTGCCACTTTACAGGGGGCAGATTACAATGAGCAGTTCTTC
CATLQGADYNEQFF
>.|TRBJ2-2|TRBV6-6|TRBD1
TGTGCCAGCAGCGACCCGGGACAGGCGACCGGGGAGCTGTTTTTT
CASSDPGQATGELFF
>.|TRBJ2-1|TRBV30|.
TGTGCCTGGAGGAGAACCTACAGGGAGGGAGGCAATGAGCAGTTCTTC
CAWRRTYREGGNEQFF
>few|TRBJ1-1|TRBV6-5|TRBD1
TGTGCCAGCAGTTACAGGGGACAGGGAGCTTTCTTT
CASSYRGQGAFF